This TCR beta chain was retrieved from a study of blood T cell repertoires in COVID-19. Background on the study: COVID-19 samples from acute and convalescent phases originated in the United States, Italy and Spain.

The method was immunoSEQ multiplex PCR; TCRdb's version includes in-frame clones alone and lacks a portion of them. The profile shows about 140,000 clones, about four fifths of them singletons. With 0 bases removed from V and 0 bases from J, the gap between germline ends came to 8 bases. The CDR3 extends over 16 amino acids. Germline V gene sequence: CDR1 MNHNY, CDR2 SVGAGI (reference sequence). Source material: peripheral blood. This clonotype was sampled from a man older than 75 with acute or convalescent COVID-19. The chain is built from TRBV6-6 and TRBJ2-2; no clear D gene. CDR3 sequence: CASSYSSRSNTGELFF. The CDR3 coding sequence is TGTGCCAGCAGTTACTCGTCCAGATCGAACACCGGGGAGCTGTTTTTT.